Following are 24 T cell receptor beta chains from one sample sequenced in a study of cytomegalovirus exposure and HLA in healthy donors. Both 60 Vbeta primers and 13 Jbeta primers went into the PCR. Profiled with immunoSEQ multiplex PCR; TCRdb holds only in-frame clones, not every one. The table shows about 150,000 clones, with over 60% occurring only once. The sample comprised PBMCs. These receptors were collected from a man aged 35-49 years in good health and CMV-seronegative.

The rearrangement uses TRBV11-2 and TRBJ2-7; 8 bases line up with TRBD1. The V gene end was trimmed by 6 bases and the J gene end by 3 bases; junction bases not matched to a gene: 4. CDR1 SGHAT and CDR2 FQNNGV come from the germline V gene. The CDR3 length is 13 residues. For the CDR3, the DNA is TGTGCCAGCAGACCCAGGGGGCTCTACGAGCAGTACTTC. It yields the protein CASRPRGLYEQYF.

This chain joins TRBV10-3 and TRBJ2-3, with 9 bases lining up with TRBD2. J was trimmed by 1 base and V by 5 bases; bases with no gene match: 4. This CDR3 has 15 amino acids. The germline V gene has CDR1 ENHRY and CDR2 SYGVKD. In DNA form, the CDR3 reads TGTGCCATCAGTTCTAGCGGGGAAGGCACAGATACGCAGTATTTT. It yields the protein CAISSSGEGTDTQYF.

The chain recombines TRBV7-2 with TRBJ2-3, with D tentatively TRBD2 (6 bases). The ends were cut back, 5 bases at V and 5 bases at J, with 14 bases in the middle. The germline gives CDR1 SGHTA, CDR2 FQGNSA. CDR3 length: 14 residues. This CDR3 is CASSRSGAGDTQYF. Here the CDR3 DNA reads TGTGCCAGCAGCCGTAGCGGAGCGGGAGATACGCAGTATTTT.

This clone is a singleton in its sample. V and J are TRBV30 and TRBJ1-6; D possibly corresponds to TRBD1 (6 bases). The CDR3 length is 14 residues. Trimming took off 2 bases at V and 8 bases at J, with 13 bases between the two ends. The germline CDR1 and CDR2 sequences are GTSNPN and SVGIG (reference sequence). CDR3 sequence (DNA): TGTGCCTGGAGTATGCGACAGGTTTATTCACCCCTCCACTTT. This translates into CAWSMRQVYSPLHF.

The chain combines TRBV4-1 with TRBJ2-7, with TRBD2 matching over 11 bases. The CDR3 totals 16 residues. V lost 0 bases, J lost 4 bases, and 5 bases stayed unmatched. Germline CDR1 and CDR2: MGHRA and YSYEKL. CDR3 residues: CASSQDDSGRAYEQYF. DNA for the CDR3: TGCGCCAGCAGCCAAGATGATAGCGGGAGGGCGTACGAGCAGTACTTC.

CDR3 nucleotide sequence: TGTGCCAGCAGTTACTATTCCGGGGGACGCGAGCAGTACTTC. Its translation: CASSYYSGGREQYF. V usage is TRBV6-5 and J usage is TRBJ2-7; tentative D call: TRBD2 (6 bases). Trimming removed 1 base from V and 6 bases from J, with 13 bases in between. The germline gives CDR1 MNHEY, CDR2 SVGAGI. There are 14 residues in the CDR3.

V and J are TRBV7-8 and TRBJ2-1; 12 bases agree with TRBD2. Losses at the gene ends were 1 base for V and 4 bases for J; bases not matched to a gene: 5. From germline, CDR1 is SGHVS and CDR2 FQNEAQ. This CDR3 contains 17 residues. The CDR3 DNA is TGTGCCAGCAGCTTAGGACTAGCGGGAGACCATTACAATGAGCAGTTCTTC. This translates into CASSLGLAGDHYNEQFF. Variable domain in full (rest from reference TRBV7-8 and TRBJ2-1): GAGVSQSPRYKVAKRGQDVALRCDPISGHVSLFWYQQALGQGPEFLTYFQNEAQLDKSGLPSDRFFAERPEGSVSTLKIQRTQQEDSAVYLCASSLGLAGDHYNEQFFGPGTRLTVL.

The chain links TRBV6-5 to TRBJ2-3; 8 nucleotides match TRBD2. This CDR3 region has 14 residues. The V gene's germline CDR1 is MNHEY and CDR2 SVGAGI. After removal of 4 bases from V and 0 bases from J, the junction contained 0 bases not matched to a gene. CDR3 nucleotides: TGTGCCAGCAGTTCTAGCGGGAGCACAGATACGCAGTATTTT. Translated, it gives CASSSSGSTDTQYF.

This clone was counted between two and nine times. The chain has TRBV6-1 and TRBJ2-3; TRBD2 matches at 11 bases. The CDR3 is 15 amino acids. J was trimmed by 1 base and V by 3 bases; bases with no gene match: 0. Germline V gene data show CDR1 as MNHNS and CDR2 as SASEGT. The CDR3 is CASSETSGGTDTQYF. DNA for the CDR3: TGTGCCAGCAGTGAGACTAGCGGGGGCACAGATACGCAGTATTTT.

J is TRBJ2-7 and V is TRBV5-1; the match to TRBD1 covers 8 bases. The J segment lost 5 bases and the V segment lost 3 bases, leaving 10 bases of the junction unmatched. The germline CDR1 and CDR2 sequences are SGHRS and YFSETQ. The CDR3 consists of 15 residues. The chain's CDR3 is CASSSQGQGIDEQYF. DNA of the CDR3: TGCGCCAGCAGCTCTCAAGGACAGGGTATCGACGAGCAGTACTTC.

This clone came up once. The chain recombines TRBV4-3 with TRBJ2-1; a weak D match, TRBD2 (5 bases). V gave up 1 base and J gave up 0 bases, with 13 bases separating them. This CDR3 is 17 amino acids long. Germline V gene sequence: CDR1 LGHNA, CDR2 YSLEER. Here the CDR3 DNA reads TGCGCCAGCAGCCAAGGGGGAGTTGCCAGCTCCTACAATGAGCAGTTCTTC. Amino acid sequence: CASSQGGVASSYNEQFF.

The J gene is TRBJ1-4, the V gene TRBV7-2; D might be TRBD1 (5 bases). V was shortened by 0 bases and J by 7 bases, with 15 bases between the two germline ends. The CDR3 covers 16 residues. Germline V lookup: CDR1 SGHTA, CDR2 FQGNSA. The CDR3 sequence is CASSLAAGHWGEKLFF. The CDR3 DNA reads as TGTGCCAGCAGCTTAGCGGCGGGGCATTGGGGTGAAAAACTGTTTTTT. The complete variable domain, with remaining parts taken from reference TRBV7-2 and TRBJ1-4, reads GAGVSQSPSNKVTEKGKDVELRCDPISGHTALYWYRQSLGQGLEFLIYFQGNSAPDKSGLPSDRFSAERTGGSVSTLTIQRTQQEDSAVYLCASSLAAGHWGEKLFFGSGTQLSVL.

This clone was counted between two and nine times. The gene calls are TRBV7-8 and TRBJ1-1; no firm D call. V dropped 3 bases and J dropped 1 base, with 6 bases sitting between them. The CDR3 totals 13 residues. The germline V gene has CDR1 SGHVS and CDR2 FQNEAQ. CDR3 loop: CASSLLENTEAFF. The DNA for the CDR3 is TGTGCCAGCAGCTTGCTAGAGAACACTGAAGCTTTCTTT.

This chain uses TRBV10-3 with TRBJ2-1; a weak D match, TRBD2 (5 bases). The V gene lost 6 bases and the J gene lost 8 bases, with 14 bases spanning the gap. CDR3 size: 13 residues. CDR1 ENHRY and CDR2 SYGVKD come from the germline V gene. The CDR3 reads CAIRGKVEDEQFF. Written as DNA, the CDR3 is TGTGCCATCAGGGGAAAGGTGGAGGATGAGCAGTTCTTC.

The sample holds a few counts of this clone. The V gene is TRBV5-5, the J gene TRBJ2-1; the D gene is possibly TRBD1 (5 bases). There are 12 residues in the CDR3. V lost 1 base and J 6 bases, leaving 5 bases between the germline ends. Germline lookup yields CDR1 SGHKS and CDR2 YYEKEE (reference sequence). This CDR3 reads CASSLQGNEQFF. As DNA, the CDR3 is TGTGCCAGCAGCTTGCAGGGCAATGAGCAGTTCTTC.

The chain links TRBV21-1 to TRBJ2-3; the D call of TRBD1 is as the table states it, not checked on the DNA. TRBV21-1 is annotated as a pseudogene. The CDR3 covers 14 residues. The CDR3 here is CASSNRGTLDTQYF. In DNA form, the CDR3 reads TGTGCCAGCAGCAACAGGGGGACCCTGGATACGCAGTATTTT.

The chain combines TRBV19 with TRBJ2-1; D is unclear. V lost 0 bases to trimming and J lost 6 bases, with 6 bases between them. This CDR3 is built from 13 residues. Germline V CDR1 and CDR2: LNHDA, SQIVND (reference sequence). Here the CDR3 DNA reads TGTGCCAGTAGTATAGATAACGGCAATGAGCAGTTCTTC. This translates into CASSIDNGNEQFF.

This chain uses TRBV5-1 with TRBJ2-5; 9 bases fit TRBD1. V shed 4 bases, J shed 3 bases, and the junction held 7 bases outside the gene matches. Germline assignment: CDR1 SGHRS and CDR2 YFSETQ. The CDR3 has 15 residues. CDR3 DNA sequence: TGCGCCAGCAGCACCTACACAGGGGGCGAAGAGACCCAGTACTTC. Protein sequence: CASSTYTGGEETQYF. Combining the CDR3 with reference TRBV5-1 and TRBJ2-5 gives the whole variable domain KAGVTQTPRYLIKTRGQQVTLSCSPISGHRSVSWYQQTPGQGLQFLFEYFSETQRNKGNFPGRFSGRQFSNSRSEMNVSTLELGDSALYLCASSTYTGGEETQYFGPGTRLLVL.

The chain combines TRBV7-2 with TRBJ1-1; perhaps TRBD1 as D (6 bases). Germline lookup yields CDR1 SGHTA and CDR2 FQGNSA. The CDR3 is 17 amino acids. V was pared by 5 bases and J by 1 base, with 20 bases between. The CDR3 spells CASSLDRPWNTNTEAFF. The CDR3 coding sequence is TGTGCCAGCAGCCTCGACAGGCCCTGGAACACGAACACTGAAGCTTTCTTT.

This clone has only one observation. The chain is built from TRBV27 and TRBJ2-2; 10 bases align to TRBD2. V lost 7 bases to trimming and J lost 4 bases; unmatched junction nucleotides: 12. The CDR3 is made up of 17 amino acids. Germline values: CDR1 MNHEY, CDR2 SMNVEV (reference sequence). CDR3 sequence reads: CASNPRSGGAVTGELFF. CDR3 coding DNA: TGTGCCAGCAACCCTCGCAGCGGGGGGGCGGTCACCGGGGAGCTGTTTTTT.

This clone occurred a few times. The rearrangement uses TRBV6-6 and TRBJ1-1; D gene unclear. CDR1 and CDR2 (germline): MNHNY, SVGAGI (reference sequence). This CDR3 is built from 12 residues. V lost 7 bases and J 0 bases, leaving 6 bases between the germline ends. For the CDR3, the DNA is TGTGCCAGCATACGGTTGAACACTGAAGCTTTCTTT. Translated, it gives CASIRLNTEAFF.

In this sample, this clone turned up once. CDR3 amino acids: CASRWSIVADTQYF. The CDR3 DNA is TGTGCCAGCAGATGGAGTATTGTCGCAGATACGCAGTATTTT. This chain uses TRBV2 with TRBJ2-3, with D unresolved. The CDR3 totals 14 residues. The germline V gene encodes CDR1 SNHLY and CDR2 FYNNEI. V shed 6 bases and J shed 4 bases, with 14 bases lying between them. Full variable domain (missing parts from reference TRBV2 and TRBJ2-3): EPEVTQTPSHQVTQMGQEVILRCVPISNHLYFYWYRQILGQKVEFLVSFYNNEISEKSEIFDDQFSVERPDGSNFTLKIRSTKLEDSAMYFCASRWSIVADTQYFGPGTRLTVL.

This clone was counted between two and nine times. This rearrangement joins TRBV6-1 to TRBJ1-4, with 7 nucleotides matching TRBD1. J gave up 0 bases and V 8 bases, and 6 bases lay outside the gene matches. Germline CDR1 MNHNS, CDR2 SASEGT. The CDR3 totals 15 residues. For the CDR3, the DNA is TGTGCCAGCGCAGGGGGGACTGCAACTAATGAAAAACTGTTTTTT. Encoded protein: CASAGGTATNEKLFF.

This clone showed up just once. The V and J genes are TRBV2 and TRBJ2-7, with TRBD1 as a possible D gene (6 bases). The CDR3 extends over 17 amino acids. Trimming took 6 bases from V and 3 from J, leaving 24 bases between them. Germline lookup yields CDR1 SNHLY and CDR2 FYNNEI. CDR3 protein: CASSTSPLQGLNYEQYF. The CDR3 DNA is TGTGCCAGCAGCACATCTCCTCTACAGGGCCTCAACTACGAGCAGTACTTC.